This T cell receptor beta chain emerged from a study of blood T cell repertoires in COVID-19. Methods used by the authors: Scientists estimated how many nucleated cells there were by amplifying reference gene primers. Only in-frame clones appear in the TCRdb table, and some are missing; sequencing was by immunoSEQ multiplex PCR. V and J calls and clone size are copied from that table; D and trimming were computed from the DNA. The table has roughly 260,000 clones, roughly nine tenths seen once. The study recruited people aged roughly 18 to 100 years across approximately 24 US areas. Allocation to cohorts depended on clinical history reported by the participants. V was cut by 0 bases and J by 1 base, with 13 bases left in between. Germline V gives CDR1 MNHEY, CDR2 SVGAGI. The CDR3 loop spans 16 amino acids.

Material for sequencing was PBMCs or T cells enriched from blood (not recorded which). V gene TRBV6-5 combines with J gene TRBJ2-7; D perhaps matches TRBD2 (6 bases). This clonotype was obtained from a human donor in a cohort exposed to, infected with or recovered from COVID-19 (not recorded which). The donor label of this sample is uncertain. CDR3 residues: CASSYSEGKWSYEQYF. DNA of the CDR3: TGTGCCAGCAGTTACTCGGAGGGAAAATGGTCCTACGAGCAGTACTTC.